A single sample is the source of the 31 T cell receptor beta chains below, sequenced in a study of T cell responses to AZD1222 COVID-19 vaccine. Produced via immunoSEQ multiplex PCR; TCRdb's table is partial and in-frame only. The sample holds over 130,000 clones; around nine tenths are singletons and the top ten take 2.5% to 3.5%. The input for sequencing was peripheral blood, taken 28 days after the second AZD1222 dose. Every receptor here comes from an adult who received the AZD1222 COVID-19 vaccine.

The rearrangement joins TRBV19 to TRBJ1-1; the D is unclear. CDR1 is LNHDA and CDR2 is SQIVND in the germline V gene (reference sequence). V lost 2 bases and J 11 bases, leaving 9 bases between the germline ends. The CDR3 extends over 11 amino acids. The CDR3 protein is CASSIRGEAFF. Written as DNA, the CDR3 is TGTGCCAGTAGTATACGGGGAGAGGCTTTCTTT.

In its sample, this clone was seen a few times. This rearrangement joins TRBV5-1 to TRBJ2-7; 8 nucleotides align to TRBD1. The V and J ends lost 7 bases and 4 bases, in that order; junction bases with no gene match: 7. CDR3 length: 13 residues. The germline V gene has CDR1 SGHRS and CDR2 YFSETQ. CDR3 in DNA: TGCGCCAGCGCCCCAGGGGGCGGGTACGAGCAGTACTTC. It is translated as CASAPGGGYEQYF.

The J gene is TRBJ1-2, the V gene TRBV27, with 10 bases lining up with TRBD1. J gave up 4 bases and V 4 bases, and 6 bases lay outside the gene matches. Germline-derived CDR1 and CDR2 are MNHEY and SMNVEV (reference sequence). The CDR3 is 15 amino acids. The CDR3 region is CASSSPGQGSYGYTF. DNA of the CDR3: TGTGCCAGCAGTTCTCCGGGACAGGGGTCCTATGGCTACACCTTC.

The V gene is TRBV18, the J gene TRBJ1-2; 8 bases are shared with TRBD1. V dropped 1 base and J dropped 7; count of bases not matched to a gene: 20. This CDR3 has 19 residues. CDR1 KGHSH and CDR2 LQKENI come from the germline V gene. The CDR3 DNA reads TGTGCCAGCTCACCACTCACGGATCTGACTCAGGGGGCGAAGGGTGGCTACACCTTC. The encoded protein is CASSPLTDLTQGAKGGYTF.

The rearrangement uses TRBV9 and TRBJ2-4, with no clear D. Trimming removed 3 bases from V and 7 bases from J, with 14 bases in between. This CDR3 spans 14 amino acids. Germline lookup yields CDR1 SGDLS and CDR2 YYNGEE. The CDR3 DNA follows: TGTGCCAGCAGCGCTCCCGAACAGCCGAACATTCAGTACTTC. Translated: CASSAPEQPNIQYF.

The chain recombines TRBV27 with TRBJ2-7; the D is unclear. The germline CDR1 and CDR2 sequences are MNHEY and SMNVEV (reference sequence). This CDR3 region has 14 residues. V dropped 0 bases and J dropped 2 bases, with 8 bases sitting between them. CDR3 loop: CASSLSIGPYEQYF. The CDR3 DNA reads as TGTGCCAGCAGTTTATCGATCGGTCCCTACGAGCAGTACTTC.

The genes are TRBV3-1 (or the pseudogene TRBV3-2) and TRBJ2-7, with TRBD2 matching over 10 bases. The CDR3 is 17 amino acids. V was pared by 3 bases and J by 1 base, with 9 bases of the junction left unmatched. In germline, CDR1 is LGHDT, CDR2 YNNKEL (reference sequence). The CDR3 reads CASSHQGASGGSYEQYF. DNA for the CDR3: TGTGCCAGCAGCCACCAAGGAGCTAGCGGGGGTTCCTACGAGCAGTACTTC.

The chain carries TRBV5-1 and TRBJ2-2; D gene uncertain. Germline assignment: CDR1 SGHRS and CDR2 YFSETQ. The CDR3 is 13 amino acids. V was clipped by 1 base and J by 5 bases, with 6 bases between them. CDR3 DNA: TGCGCCAGCAGCTTGAGGTCTACCGGGGAGCTGTTTTTT. This sequence encodes CASSLRSTGELFF.

The V call is TRBV5-6, the J call TRBJ1-4, with TRBD1 matching over 11 bases. V shed 4 bases and J 10 bases; nucleotides not matched to a gene: 12. This CDR3 comprises 16 residues. Germline V gives CDR1 SGHDT, CDR2 YYEEEE. CDR3 region: CASSLPGQGVSGKLFF. CDR3 coding DNA: TGTGCCAGCAGCCTACCGGGACAGGGGGTGAGCGGAAAACTGTTTTTT. Filled out from reference TRBV5-6 and TRBJ1-4, the complete variable domain reads DAGVTQSPTHLIKTRGQQVTLRCSPKSGHDTVSWYQQALGQGPQFIFQYYEEEERQRGNFPDRFSGHQFPNYSSELNVNALLLGDSALYLCASSLPGQGVSGKLFFGSGTQLSVL.

The J gene is TRBJ1-1, the V gene TRBV28; D gene uncertain. This CDR3 is 13 amino acids long. Germline V gene data show CDR1 as MDHEN and CDR2 as SYDVKM. The V end lost 10 bases, the J end lost 3 bases, and 15 bases lay between the germline ends. The CDR3 reads CATKTFGDTEAFF. CDR3 nucleotide sequence: TGTGCCACCAAAACGTTCGGGGACACTGAAGCTTTCTTT.

This clone was seen a single time. The V and J genes are TRBV10-3 and TRBJ2-1, with 7 positions matching TRBD2. The CDR3 contains 15 residues. J was trimmed by 5 bases and V by 0 bases; bases with no gene match: 4. Germline values: CDR1 ENHRY, CDR2 SYGVKD. The CDR3 spells CAISESGSGDNEQFF. CDR3 nucleotide sequence: TGTGCCATCAGTGAGTCGGGCAGCGGGGACAATGAGCAGTTCTTC.

The V gene is TRBV18, the J gene TRBJ1-5; D is ambiguous. In germline, CDR1 is KGHSH, CDR2 LQKENI. The CDR3 totals 14 residues. V dropped 3 bases and J dropped 4 bases, with 10 bases sitting between them. The CDR3 sequence is CASSPLGKNQPQHF. As DNA, the CDR3 is TGTGCCAGCTCACCCCTAGGGAAAAATCAGCCCCAGCATTTT. Drawing the rest from reference TRBV18 and TRBJ1-5, the complete variable domain is NAGVMQNPRHLVRRRGQEARLRCSPMKGHSHVYWYRQLPEEGLKFMVYLQKENIIDESGMPKERFSAEFPKEGPSILRIQQVVRGDSAAYFCASSPLGKNQPQHFGDGTRLSIL.

The V and J genes are TRBV28 and TRBJ2-6; 7 positions match TRBD1. V dropped 10 bases and J dropped 1; count of bases not matched to a gene: 7. The CDR3 is 15 amino acids. CDR1 is MDHEN and CDR2 is SYDVKM in the germline V gene. As DNA, the CDR3 is TGTGCCACCCAGCAACAGGGGTCTGGGGCCAACGTCCTGACTTTC. Translation gives CATQQQGSGANVLTF.

The V and J genes are TRBV15 and TRBJ2-2; 10 nucleotides agree with TRBD1. V was clipped by 3 bases and J by 6 bases; unmatched bases: 10. This CDR3 is built from 17 residues. Germline V gene lookup returns CDR1 LNHNV and CDR2 YYDKDF (reference sequence). This chain's CDR3 is CATSRAAWGTGAGELFF. The DNA for the CDR3 is TGTGCCACCAGCAGGGCCGCTTGGGGGACAGGGGCCGGGGAGCTGTTTTTT.

The chain uses TRBV5-1 and TRBJ2-3, with D possibly being TRBD1 (5 bases). Per the germline V gene, CDR1 is SGHRS and CDR2 is YFSETQ. V shed 3 bases and J shed 0 bases, with 11 bases lying between them. The CDR3 runs 15 residues. The CDR3 region is CASSSRQPSTDTQYF. CDR3 DNA: TGCGCCAGCAGCTCAAGACAGCCTAGCACAGATACGCAGTATTTT.

V and J are TRBV4-1 and TRBJ1-5, with a possible D match to TRBD1 (5 bases). Germline values: CDR1 MGHRA, CDR2 YSYEKL. The V gene lost 0 bases and the J gene lost 4 bases, with 13 bases spanning the gap. The CDR3 is 16 residues long. CDR3 nucleotides: TGCGCCAGCAGCCAAGAAGTCCAGGGCTTTAATCAGCCCCAGCATTTT. Protein: CASSQEVQGFNQPQHF.

This clone was counted only a few times. The V and J genes are TRBV20-1 and TRBJ1-2, with TRBD1 as a possible D gene (6 bases). The CDR3 is 12 amino acids. Deletions cut 3 bases from V and 5 bases from J, with 10 bases between. CDR1 DFQATT and CDR2 SNEGSKA come from the germline V gene (reference sequence). CDR3 bases: TGCAGTGCTAGTAGGGGGGTGTATGGCTACACCTTC. Translated: CSASRGVYGYTF.

The rearrangement uses TRBV5-1 and TRBJ2-2, with a possible D match to TRBD1 (6 bases). The V gene lost 5 bases and the J gene lost 3 bases, with 23 bases spanning the gap. The CDR3 contains 18 residues. Germline CDR1 reads SGHRS; CDR2 reads YFSETQ. The CDR3 coding sequence is TGCGCCAGCAGGAACCCAACAGGGCTCGAGAGTGACACCGGGGAGCTGTTTTTT. It codes for CASRNPTGLESDTGELFF.

The chain joins TRBV29-1 to TRBJ1-2, with a tentative D call TRBD1 (6 bases). Germline CDR1 and CDR2: SQVTM and ANQGSEA. This CDR3 region has 13 residues. The chain's CDR3 is CGGTTGANYGYTF. CDR3 DNA sequence: TGCGGGGGGACGACAGGAGCTAACTATGGCTACACCTTC. Based on the CDR3 plus reference TRBV29-1 and TRBJ1-2, the full variable domain is SAVISQKPSRDICQRGTSLTIQCQVDSQVTMMFWYRQQPGQSLTLIATANQGSEATYESGFVIDKFPISRPNLTFSTLTVSNMSPEDSSIYLCGGTTGANYGYTFGSGTRLTVV.

This rearrangement joins TRBV4-2 to TRBJ2-1, with a weak D call TRBD2 (6 bases). Germline lookup yields CDR1 LGHNA and CDR2 YNFKEQ. The CDR3 sequence is 16 residues long. V lost 1 base and J lost 4, with 14 bases in between. CDR3 sequence: CASSQVGGSEYNEQFF. The CDR3 DNA sequence: TGTGCCAGCAGCCAAGTAGGAGGGAGTGAGTACAATGAGCAGTTCTTC.

This chain connects TRBV14 to TRBJ1-1; a weak D match, TRBD1 (6 bases). V lost 9 bases and J 3 bases, leaving 14 bases between the germline ends. The CDR3 is 13 amino acids. CDR1 SGHDN and CDR2 FVKESK come from the germline V gene. The CDR3 coding sequence is TGTGCCAGTACAGGGAATTTGGACACTGAAGCTTTCTTT. It codes for CASTGNLDTEAFF.

This chain uses TRBV3-1 (or the pseudogene TRBV3-2) with TRBJ1-1; no clear D. This CDR3 is built from 11 residues. Trimming took off 3 bases at V and 7 bases at J, with 6 bases between the two ends. The germline gives CDR1 LGHDT, CDR2 YNNKEL (reference sequence). The CDR3 region is CASSHNFEAFF. DNA of the CDR3: TGTGCCAGCAGCCACAACTTTGAAGCTTTCTTT.

This clone was picked up one time. The V gene is TRBV7-8, the J gene TRBJ2-6; tentatively, D is TRBD1 or TRBD2 (5 bases each). This CDR3 is 14 amino acids long. Trimming shortened V by 1 base and J by 12 bases, and 13 bases separated the two germline ends. Germline V lookup: CDR1 SGHVS, CDR2 FQNEAQ. The CDR3 region is CASSLGGTIRVLTF. The CDR3 DNA reads TGTGCCAGCAGCTTAGGTGGGACCATCCGCGTCCTGACTTTC.

The chain combines TRBV6-5 with TRBJ1-6; 9 bases match TRBD1. CDR1 is MNHEY, CDR2 SVGAGI, per germline. The CDR3 covers 13 residues. The CDR3 loop reads CVSGQGRNSPLHF. The CDR3 bases are TGTGTGTCGGGACAGGGCCGTAATTCACCCCTCCACTTT.

V and J are TRBV7-3 and TRBJ2-2, with a tentative D call TRBD1 (5 bases). The CDR3 has 13 amino acids. CDR1 is SGHTA and CDR2 is FQGTGA in the germline V gene. The germline V and J ends were trimmed by 5 bases and 7 bases, with 11 bases remaining between them. CDR3 region: CASSPQGRGELFF. CDR3 sequence (DNA): TGTGCCAGCAGCCCTCAGGGCCGCGGGGAGCTGTTTTTT.

The rearrangement uses TRBV25-1 and TRBJ2-2; D is uncertain. The CDR3 loop spans 13 amino acids. The germline V gene has CDR1 MGHDK and CDR2 SYGVNS. Trimming pared 5 bases from V and 8 bases from J, leaving 12 bases between. CDR3 coding DNA: TGTGCCAGCAGTTCACGGTCCGGGGGGGAGCTGTTTTTT. It encodes CASSSRSGGELFF.

Here the CDR3 DNA reads TGCGCCAGCAGCTTGGCCAGCGGGGGGATTGACGAGCAGTACTTC. It codes for CASSLASGGIDEQYF. The chain uses TRBV5-1 and TRBJ2-7; 9 nucleotides line up with TRBD2. The CDR3 loop spans 15 amino acids. Per the germline V gene, CDR1 is SGHRS and CDR2 is YFSETQ. With V trimmed by 0 bases and J by 5 bases, 6 bases remained unmatched.

The chain joins TRBV30 to TRBJ1-6; 7 bases are shared with TRBD1. Per germline, CDR1 GTSNPN and CDR2 SVGIG (reference sequence). After removal of 3 bases from V and 6 bases from J, the junction contained 11 bases not matched to a gene. CDR3 length: 16 residues. CDR3 protein: CAWSLGTAITNSPLHF. CDR3 DNA: TGTGCCTGGAGCCTGGGGACAGCTATTACTAATTCACCCCTCCACTTT.

The CDR3 protein is CASPTSGSRILNEQFF. CDR3 coding DNA: TGTGCCAGCCCGACTAGCGGGAGCAGGATCCTTAATGAGCAGTTCTTC. This sequence joins TRBV11-3 and TRBJ2-1; 12 nucleotides line up with TRBD2. V shed 8 bases, J shed 7 bases, and the junction held 12 bases outside the gene matches. This CDR3 has 16 residues. Looked up from germline, CDR1 is SGHNT and CDR2 is YENEEA.

The genes are TRBV28 and TRBJ1-1; D remains ambiguous. CDR1 is MDHEN and CDR2 is SYDVKM in the germline V gene. The CDR3 has 12 residues. V dropped 3 bases and J dropped 1 base, with 3 bases sitting between them. The CDR3 DNA sequence: TGTGCCAGCAGTTTTGCGAACACTGAAGCTTTCTTT. As protein: CASSFANTEAFF.

This sequence joins TRBV11-2 and TRBJ2-3, with D maybe TRBD1 (5 bases). CDR1 is SGHAT, CDR2 FQNNGV, per germline. The V gene lost 0 bases and the J gene lost 1 base, with 14 bases spanning the gap. The CDR3 runs 17 residues. The CDR3, as DNA: TGTGCCAGCAGCTTAGATGCCCAGGGATTCGGCACAGATACGCAGTATTTT. This sequence encodes CASSLDAQGFGTDTQYF.